This is a list of T cell receptor beta chains from one sample in a study of cytomegalovirus exposure and HLA in healthy donors. Profiled with immunoSEQ multiplex PCR; TCRdb holds only in-frame clones, not every one. In the table there are under 200,000 clones, roughly 80% of which are singletons. The sample taken for sequencing was PBMCs. These receptors all come from a woman between 35 and 50 years old in good health and CMV-seropositive. CDR3s include the opening cysteine and the closing phenylalanine or tryptophan. Fields, in order: clone size, J gene, D gene, V gene, CDR3 protein, CDR3 DNA. D genes are given only for firm matches. The listing skips clone size in some rows; elsewhere it reads once, few, many or a size class.

>NA|TRBJ2-3|TRBD2|TRBV28
CASSLGLAEPDTQYF
TGTGCCAGCAGTTTAGGACTAGCCGAGCCAGATACGCAGTATTTT
>few|TRBJ2-2|NA|TRBV2
CASRVERRNTGELFF
TGTGCCAGCAGAGTTGAAAGGAGGAACACCGGGGAGCTGTTTTTT
>few|TRBJ2-1|TRBD1|TRBV12-5
CASGRDRGFYNEQFF
TGTGCTAGTGGTAGGGACAGGGGGTTCTACAATGAGCAGTTCTTC
>NA|TRBJ2-3|NA|TRBV7-3
CASSLDSVMSTDTQYF
TGTGCCAGCAGCTTGGATAGCGTCATGAGCACAGATACGCAGTATTTT
>NA|TRBJ2-7|TRBD2|TRBV20-1
CSVGLAAEQYF
TGCAGTGTGGGACTAGCGGCCGAGCAGTACTTC
>NA|TRBJ1-4|TRBD1|TRBV18
CASSPETGVEKLFF
TGTGCCAGCTCACCAGAAACAGGGGTTGAAAAACTGTTTTTT
>NA|TRBJ2-2|TRBD2|TRBV9
CASSTGLAGAATGELFF
TGTGCCAGCAGCACGGGACTAGCGGGAGCCGCCACCGGGGAGCTGTTTTTT
>few|TRBJ2-6|NA|TRBV28
CASRGTGGGANVLTF
TGTGCCAGCCGCGGGACCGGGGGTGGGGCCAACGTCCTGACTTTC
>NA|TRBJ1-3|TRBD1|TRBV7-3
CASSSDRGPGNTIYF
TGTGCCAGCAGCTCTGACAGGGGGCCGGGAAACACCATATATTTT
>NA|TRBJ1-2|TRBD1|TRBV19
CASSRGQDYGYTF
TGTGCCAGTAGTCGCGGACAGGACTATGGCTACACCTTC
>NA|TRBJ1-5|NA|TRBV19
CASSRGAEGFQPQHF
TGTGCCAGTAGCCGAGGGGCGGAGGGATTTCAGCCCCAGCATTTT
>few|TRBJ1-2|TRBD1|TRBV5-6
CASSALDRGFDGYTF
TGTGCCAGCAGCGCCTTGGACAGGGGATTCGATGGCTACACCTTC
>NA|TRBJ2-1|TRBD1|TRBV7-9
CASRTGGSYNEQFF
TGTGCCAGCAGGACAGGGGGCTCCTACAATGAGCAGTTCTTC
>NA|TRBJ2-2|NA|TRBV2
CASTGLTAGELFF
TGTGCCAGCACGGGACTCACAGCCGGGGAGCTGTTTTTT
>few|TRBJ2-1|TRBD1|TRBV27
CASSTGTGEGYNEQFF
TGTGCCAGCAGTACCGGGACAGGGGAAGGCTACAATGAGCAGTTCTTC
>NA|TRBJ2-7|TRBD1|TRBV14
CASSFRQGAEQYF
TGTGCCAGCAGCTTTAGACAGGGAGCCGAGCAGTACTTC
>NA|TRBJ2-2|TRBD2|TRBV4-1
CASSQDIAGTGELFF
TGCGCCAGCAGCCAAGATATAGCGGGAACCGGGGAGCTGTTTTTT
>NA|TRBJ2-5|TRBD1|TRBV5-1
CASSPRGTGETQYF
TGCGCCAGCAGCCCCAGAGGGACAGGGGAGACCCAGTACTTC
>once|TRBJ2-6|NA|TRBV28
CASSKDSSGANVLTF
TGTGCCAGCAGCAAAGACAGTTCTGGGGCCAACGTCCTGACTTTC
>NA|TRBJ2-7|TRBD1|TRBV29-1
CSVWTGVDSYEQYF
TGCAGCGTGTGGACAGGGGTCGACTCCTACGAGCAGTACTTC
>NA|TRBJ1-2|NA|TRBV15
CATSRVPPGGYTF
TGTGCCACCAGCAGAGTTCCTCCGGGTGGCTACACCTTC
>NA|TRBJ2-2|TRBD2|TRBV11-2
CASSFPWPGGRTGELFF
TGTGCCAGCAGCTTCCCCTGGCCGGGAGGAAGGACCGGGGAGCTGTTTTTT
>once|TRBJ2-7|TRBD1|TRBV30
CALLSPGQGTYEQYF
TGTGCCTTACTATCCCCGGGACAGGGCACCTACGAGCAGTACTTC
>NA|TRBJ1-5|TRBD1|TRBV28
CASSGTGRNQPQHF
TGTGCCAGCAGCGGGACAGGTCGAAATCAGCCCCAGCATTTT
>NA|TRBJ2-5|NA|TRBV28
CASSLGGQGDEETQYF
TGTGCCAGCAGTTTGGGGGGCCAGGGGGACGAAGAGACCCAGTACTTC
>NA|TRBJ2-1|TRBD1|TRBV5-6
CASSFTGGPGYNEQFF
TGTGCCAGCAGCTTCACAGGGGGCCCAGGCTACAATGAGCAGTTCTTC
>NA|TRBJ2-6|NA|TRBV19
CASSTQAPGANVLTF
TGTGCCAGTAGTACGCAGGCACCTGGGGCCAACGTCCTGACTTTC
>once|TRBJ2-3|TRBD1|TRBV9
CASSAQSAGRGPDTQYF
TGTGCCAGCAGCGCACAATCGGCGGGCAGGGGGCCTGATACGCAGTATTTT
>NA|TRBJ1-5|NA|TRBV18
CASSAGVNQPQHF
TGTGCCAGCTCAGCGGGAGTAAATCAGCCCCAGCATTTT
>NA|TRBJ2-3|NA|TRBV5-6
CASSFKASGDTQYF
TGTGCCAGCAGCTTTAAAGCTTCGGGAGATACGCAGTATTTT
>NA|TRBJ1-1|NA|TRBV28
CASRGQTRQSEAFF
TGTGCCAGCAGGGGACAAACACGGCAGTCTGAAGCTTTCTTT
>once|TRBJ2-1|NA|TRBV6-5
CASRTEDQQFF
TGTGCCAGCAGAACCGAGGATCAGCAGTTCTTC
>once|TRBJ2-1|NA|TRBV5-1
CASSSLGRYYNEQFF
TGCGCCAGCAGCTCCCTAGGCCGGTACTACAATGAGCAGTTCTTC
>NA|TRBJ2-2|TRBD2|TRBV6-6
CASSPLLAGATGELFF
TGTGCCAGCAGCCCTCTTCTAGCGGGAGCCACCGGGGAGCTGTTTTTT
>NA|TRBJ1-4|NA|TRBV27
CASSLYRLGGNEKLFF
TGTGCCAGCAGTTTGTACCGACTGGGGGGTAATGAAAAACTGTTTTTT
>NA|TRBJ2-7|TRBD2|TRBV7-2
CASRTGTSVTYEQYF
TGTGCCAGCAGGACTGGAACTAGCGTGACCTACGAGCAGTACTTC
>NA|TRBJ2-5|NA|TRBV7-2
CASSLGWADQETQYF
TGTGCCAGCAGCTTAGGGTGGGCAGACCAAGAGACCCAGTACTTC
>NA|TRBJ1-5|TRBD1|TRBV2
CASTTGGIYQPQHF
TGTGCCAGCACCACAGGGGGCATCTATCAGCCCCAGCATTTT
>few|TRBJ2-1|TRBD2|TRBV19
CASSLGERENEQFF
TGTGCCAGTAGTTTGGGAGAGCGGGAGAATGAGCAGTTCTTC
>NA|TRBJ1-3|TRBD1|TRBV4-3
CASSQSQGANEGNTIYF
TGCGCCAGCAGCCAATCACAGGGGGCTAATGAGGGAAACACCATATATTTT